This TCR beta chain was obtained from a study of blood T cell repertoires in COVID-19. Study context: Collection of acute and convalescent COVID-19 samples took place in the United States, Italy and Spain.

Authors' methods: Researchers report that nucleated cell counts were estimated from reference gene primer amplification. TCRdb keeps only in-frame clones here, not all; method: immunoSEQ multiplex PCR. That table furnishes V, J and clone size, whereas the DNA furnished D and trimming. This table holds around 78,000 clones, 88% found once. The junction had 13 bases not matched to a gene; V was cut back by 0 bases and J by 3 bases. CDR1 MDHEN and CDR2 SYDVKM come from the germline V gene. The CDR3 runs 19 residues. This chain connects TRBV28 to TRBJ2-1; 8 bases fit TRBD2. This receptor was taken from a human donor in a cohort sampled during active COVID-19. The sequencing input was peripheral blood. CDR3 sequence reads: CASSLWSPRGSGSYNEQFF. The DNA of the CDR3 is TGTGCCAGCAGTTTATGGTCCCCCCGGGGGAGCGGGAGCTACAATGAGCAGTTCTTC.